The clone carrying this TCR beta chain has ten or more counts. The length of the CDR3 is 12 residues. From germline, CDR1 is LNHNV and CDR2 YYDKDF (reference sequence). V was shortened by 0 bases and J by 14 bases, with 13 bases between the two germline ends. The sample originates from a study of T cells of healthy individuals. MiXCR was run by TCRdb on the 5' RACE reads, yielding one entry per CDR3 protein. This table has roughly 76,000 distinct CDR3 sequences, about 5% appearing once. The source is a female donor in good health. The J gene is TRBJ1-1, the V gene TRBV15; D possibly corresponds to TRBD1 (5 bases). CDR3: CATSRDWSGRFF. CDR3 nucleotide sequence: TGTGCCACCAGCAGAGATTGGTCAGGGCGCTTCTTT.